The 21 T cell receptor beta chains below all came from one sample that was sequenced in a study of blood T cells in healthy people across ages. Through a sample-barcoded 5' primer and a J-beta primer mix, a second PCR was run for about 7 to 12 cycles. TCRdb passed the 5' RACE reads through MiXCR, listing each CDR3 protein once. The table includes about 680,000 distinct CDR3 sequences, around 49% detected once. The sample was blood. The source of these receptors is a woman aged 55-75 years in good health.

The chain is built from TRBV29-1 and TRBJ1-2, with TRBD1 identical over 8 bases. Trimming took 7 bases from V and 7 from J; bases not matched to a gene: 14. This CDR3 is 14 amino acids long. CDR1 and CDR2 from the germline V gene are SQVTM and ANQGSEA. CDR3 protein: CSAAGQGPLGGYTF. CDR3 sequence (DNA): TGCAGCGCCGCAGGACAGGGCCCTCTAGGTGGCTACACCTTC.

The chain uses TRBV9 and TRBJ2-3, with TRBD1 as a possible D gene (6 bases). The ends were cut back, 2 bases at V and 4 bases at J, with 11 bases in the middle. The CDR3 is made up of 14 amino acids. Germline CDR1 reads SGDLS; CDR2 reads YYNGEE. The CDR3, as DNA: TGTGCCAGCAGCGTTCGCAGGGGAGCAGATACGCAGTATTTT. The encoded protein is CASSVRRGADTQYF.

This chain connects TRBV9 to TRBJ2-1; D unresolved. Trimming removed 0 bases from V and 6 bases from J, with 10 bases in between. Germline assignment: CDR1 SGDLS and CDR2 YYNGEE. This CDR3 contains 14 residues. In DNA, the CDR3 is TGTGCCAGCAGCGTAGGGCCAGGACCCAATGAGCAGTTCTTC. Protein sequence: CASSVGPGPNEQFF.

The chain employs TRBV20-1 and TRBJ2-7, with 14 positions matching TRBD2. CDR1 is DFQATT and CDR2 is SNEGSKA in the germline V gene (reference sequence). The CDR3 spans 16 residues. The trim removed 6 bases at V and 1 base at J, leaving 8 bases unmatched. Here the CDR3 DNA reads TGCAGTGCCGCCTTAGGACTAGCGGGAGGATCCTACGAGCAGTACTTC. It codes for CSAALGLAGGSYEQYF.

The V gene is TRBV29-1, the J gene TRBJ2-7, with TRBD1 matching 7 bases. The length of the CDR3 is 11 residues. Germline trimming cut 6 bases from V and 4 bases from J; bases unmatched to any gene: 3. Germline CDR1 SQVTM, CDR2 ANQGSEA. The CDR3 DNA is TGCAGCGTCAGGGGGTATTACGAGCAGTACTTC. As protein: CSVRGYYEQYF.

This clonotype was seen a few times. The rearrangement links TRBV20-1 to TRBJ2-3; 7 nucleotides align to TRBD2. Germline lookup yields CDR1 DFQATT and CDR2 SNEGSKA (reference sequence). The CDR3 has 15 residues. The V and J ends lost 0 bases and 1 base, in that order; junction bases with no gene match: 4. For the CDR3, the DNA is TGCAGTGCTAGAGATATGGGGAGGGGCACAGATACGCAGTATTTT. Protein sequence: CSARDMGRGTDTQYF.

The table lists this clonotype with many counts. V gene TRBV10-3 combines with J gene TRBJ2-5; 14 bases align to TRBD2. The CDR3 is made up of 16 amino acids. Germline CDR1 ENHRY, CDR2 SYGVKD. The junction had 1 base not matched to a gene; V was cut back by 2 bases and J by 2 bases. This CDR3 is CAISEGLAGGQETQYF. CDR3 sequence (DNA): TGTGCCATCAGTGAGGGACTAGCGGGAGGTCAAGAGACCCAGTACTTC.

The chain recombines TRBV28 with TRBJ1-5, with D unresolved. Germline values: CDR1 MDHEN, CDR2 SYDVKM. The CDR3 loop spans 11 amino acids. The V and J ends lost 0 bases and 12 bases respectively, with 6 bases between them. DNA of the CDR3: TGTGCCAGCAGTTTATGGACTAACCAGCATTTT. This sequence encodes CASSLWTNQHF. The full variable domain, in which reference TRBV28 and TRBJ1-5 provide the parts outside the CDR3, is DVKVTQSSRYLVKRTGEKVFLECVQDMDHENMFWYRQDPGLGLRLIYFSYDVKMKEKGDIPEGYSVSREKKERFSLILESASTNQTSMYLCASSLWTNQHFGDGTRLSIL.

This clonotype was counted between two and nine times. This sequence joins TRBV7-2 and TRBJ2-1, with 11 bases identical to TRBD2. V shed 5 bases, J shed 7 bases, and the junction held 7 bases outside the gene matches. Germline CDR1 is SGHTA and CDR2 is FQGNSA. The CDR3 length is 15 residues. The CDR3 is CASSLSGRAKNEQFF. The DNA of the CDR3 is TGTGCCAGCAGCCTTAGCGGGAGGGCAAAAAATGAGCAGTTCTTC.

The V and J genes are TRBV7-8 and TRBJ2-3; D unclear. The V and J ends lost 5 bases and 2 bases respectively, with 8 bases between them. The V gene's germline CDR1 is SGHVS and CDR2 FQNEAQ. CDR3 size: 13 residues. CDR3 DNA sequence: TGTGCCAGCAGCCAACTAACCACAGATACGCAGTATTTT. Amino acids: CASSQLTTDTQYF.

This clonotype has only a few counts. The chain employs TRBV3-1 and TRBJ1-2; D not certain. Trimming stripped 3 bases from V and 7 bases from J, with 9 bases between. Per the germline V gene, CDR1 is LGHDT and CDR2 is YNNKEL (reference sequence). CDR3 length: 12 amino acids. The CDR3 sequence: CASSQTSSGYTF. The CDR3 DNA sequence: TGTGCCAGCAGCCAGACTTCATCTGGCTACACCTTC.

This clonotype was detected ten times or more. CDR3 loop: CATRRSPTSDEQYF. The CDR3 coding sequence is TGTGCCACCAGACGGAGTCCAACTAGCGACGAGCAGTACTTC. The rearrangement links TRBV15 to TRBJ2-7, with 7 positions matching TRBD2. The junction had 10 bases not matched to a gene; V was cut back by 6 bases and J by 5 bases. Germline CDR1 and CDR2: LNHNV and YYDKDF (reference sequence). This CDR3 is 14 amino acids long.

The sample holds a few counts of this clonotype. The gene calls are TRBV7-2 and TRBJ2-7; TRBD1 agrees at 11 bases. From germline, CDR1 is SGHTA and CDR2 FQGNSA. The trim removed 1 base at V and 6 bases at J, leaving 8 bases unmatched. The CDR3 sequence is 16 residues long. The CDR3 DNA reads TGTGCCAGCAGCTTAGGATCCGGGACAGGGGGACTCGAGCAGTACTTC. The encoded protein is CASSLGSGTGGLEQYF.

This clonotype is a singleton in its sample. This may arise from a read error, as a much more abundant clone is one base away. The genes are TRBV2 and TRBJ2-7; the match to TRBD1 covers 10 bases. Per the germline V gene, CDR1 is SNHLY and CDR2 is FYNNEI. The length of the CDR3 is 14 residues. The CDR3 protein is CAGSRWDRGSEQYF. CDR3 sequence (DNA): TGTGCCGGCAGTCGATGGGACAGGGGATCCGAGCAGTACTTC.

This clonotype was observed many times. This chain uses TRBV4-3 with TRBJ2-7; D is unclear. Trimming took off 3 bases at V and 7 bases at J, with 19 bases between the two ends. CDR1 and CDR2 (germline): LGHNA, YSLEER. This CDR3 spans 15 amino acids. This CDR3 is CASSHASKGNNEQYF. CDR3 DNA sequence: TGCGCCAGCAGCCACGCCTCGAAGGGTAACAATGAGCAGTACTTC.

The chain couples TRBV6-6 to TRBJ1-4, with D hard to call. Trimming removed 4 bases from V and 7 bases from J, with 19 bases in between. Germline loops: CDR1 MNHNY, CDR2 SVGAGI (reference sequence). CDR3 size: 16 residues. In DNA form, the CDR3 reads TGTGCCAGCAGTTCGGGCCAGGTGGGGATCGGTGAAAAACTGTTTTTT. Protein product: CASSSGQVGIGEKLFF.

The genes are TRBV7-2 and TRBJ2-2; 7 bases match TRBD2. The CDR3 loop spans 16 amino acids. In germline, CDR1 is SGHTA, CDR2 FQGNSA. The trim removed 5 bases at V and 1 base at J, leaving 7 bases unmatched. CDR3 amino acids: CASSARLAVNTGELFF. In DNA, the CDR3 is TGTGCCAGCAGCGCCCGACTAGCAGTGAACACCGGGGAGCTGTTTTTT.

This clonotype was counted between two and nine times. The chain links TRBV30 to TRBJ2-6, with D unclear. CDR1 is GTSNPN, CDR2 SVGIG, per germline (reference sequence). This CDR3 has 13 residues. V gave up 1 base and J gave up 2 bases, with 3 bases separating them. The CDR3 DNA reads TGTGCCTGGAGTGGACCTGGGGCCAACGTCCTGACTTTC. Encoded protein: CAWSGPGANVLTF.

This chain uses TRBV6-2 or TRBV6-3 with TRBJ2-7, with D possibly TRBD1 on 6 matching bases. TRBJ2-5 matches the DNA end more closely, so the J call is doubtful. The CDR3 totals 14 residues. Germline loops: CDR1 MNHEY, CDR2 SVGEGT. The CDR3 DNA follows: TGTGCCAGCAGCGGTTGGACAGTTCGAGAGACCCAGTACTTC. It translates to CASSGWTVRETQYF.

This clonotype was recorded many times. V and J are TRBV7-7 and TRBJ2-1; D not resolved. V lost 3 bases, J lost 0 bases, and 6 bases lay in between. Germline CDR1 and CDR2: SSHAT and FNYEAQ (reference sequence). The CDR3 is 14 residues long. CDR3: CASSLGYSYNEQFF. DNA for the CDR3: TGTGCCAGCAGCTTGGGGTACTCCTACAATGAGCAGTTCTTC.

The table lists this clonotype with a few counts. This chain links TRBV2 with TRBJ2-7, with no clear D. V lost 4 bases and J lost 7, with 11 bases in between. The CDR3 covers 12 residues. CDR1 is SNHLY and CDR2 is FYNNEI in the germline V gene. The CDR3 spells CASSALPKEQYF. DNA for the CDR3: TGTGCCAGCAGTGCCCTCCCCAAGGAGCAGTACTTC.